This T cell receptor beta chain was observed in a study of CD8 T cells in ankylosing spondylitis (TCRdb year 2017). About the investigation overall: The study set out to find disease-linked TCR variants by profiling T cell receptor beta repertoires in ankylosing spondylitis patients and healthy donors. Peripheral blood was sampled, and synovial fluid was also collected from ankylosing spondylitis patients. The full study cohort was made up of under 30 ankylosing spondylitis patients and fewer than 120 healthy donors.

Study-level results and caveats: The disease-linked clones showed a CD8+ phenotype and occurred at relatively low frequencies in peripheral blood. According to the report, matched synovial fluid samples from ankylosing spondylitis patients were significantly enriched for the disease-linked clones. A TCR beta motif made up of eight or nine highly homologous amino acid variants appeared to be characteristic of blood from ankylosing spondylitis patients. Some TCR beta motif variants had previously been reported in synovial fluid and blood of reactive arthritis patients, which suggested common disease-initiation mechanisms.

The run used an Illumina HiSeq 2500. Quantitative 5'-RACE with molecular barcodes was the method used to prepare the TCR beta libraries. The original pipeline was this. A new computational method based on a probabilistic model of VDJ rearrangement was used to identify disease-linked TCR variants. In-frame beta chains were kept once TCRdb had trimmed the public reads at Q25 with fastp and called clones with MiXCR. CDR3 protein sequences are deduplicated, and each keeps its most common genes and DNA. In this record, the V and J calls reflect TCRdb's handling and not the investigators' own analysis. The sample has 750,000 to 850,000 distinct CDR3 sequences on record, approximately 12% of them singletons. The ten largest account for 0.51% of the sample. The CDR3 has 14 amino acids, counting the end cysteine and phenylalanine. The kept DNA is CDR3 alone, 42 bases in frame from the first base. Trimming leaves V shorter by 2 bases and J shorter by 8 bases, with the junction holding 8 bases beyond the gene matches. CDR1 and CDR2, looked up from the germline V gene (reference sequence), are DFQATT and SNEGSKA.

This clonotype was seen only a few times. No cognate antigen has been identified for it. The record has no base qualities; no much larger clone is one base away. Recombination connected TRBV20-1 to TRBJ1-4; TRBD1 fits 7 bases in the junction. This TCR was recovered from a male donor with ankylosing spondylitis. What was sequenced was blood, either unsorted or a sorted T cell fraction (not recorded which). The CDR3 protein: CSARRDSVREKLFF. The sequenced DNA: TGCAGTGCTAGAAGGGACAGTGTAAGGGAAAAACTGTTTTTT.